The clone carrying this T cell receptor beta chain was picked up one time. The entry originates in a study of cytomegalovirus exposure and HLA in healthy donors. Looked up from germline, CDR1 is MDHEN and CDR2 is SYDVKM. The V segment lost 10 bases and the J segment 0 bases; nucleotides outside the gene matches: 13. The CDR3 is made up of 16 amino acids. In the PCR, 60 Vbeta and 13 Jbeta primers were used. Assay: immunoSEQ multiplex PCR; the TCRdb copy retains only in-frame clones and omits some. The sample contains about 93,000 clones, roughly 60% of which appear only once. This rearrangement joins TRBV28 to TRBJ1-1; 8 nucleotides line up with TRBD1. Sequenced: PBMCs. The receptor's source is a boy between 10 and 17 years old in good health and CMV-seropositive. This CDR3 reads CATTTTGDYVNTEAFF. In DNA form, the CDR3 reads TGTGCCACCACCACGACAGGGGATTACGTGAACACTGAAGCTTTCTTT.